Below are 10 T cell receptor beta chains sequenced from a single sample in a study of identical twins. Via MiXCR, TCRdb re-called the 5' RACE reads, giving one row per CDR3 protein. This sample yields under 900,000 distinct CDR3 sequences, of which 18% are seen a single time; 10% to 15% belongs to the top ten. A further study also used this sample, focusing on T cells expressing NK-cell markers.

The sequenced sample was PBMCs. Receptors originate from a young woman in good health.

The V call is TRBV12-3 or TRBV12-4, the J call TRBJ1-1, with D uncertain. Trimming stripped 2 bases from V and 10 bases from J, with 11 bases between. This CDR3 is built from 12 residues. In DNA, the CDR3 is TGTGCCAGCAGTTTACGGGGTATTAGAGCTTTCTTT. This gives the protein CASSLRGIRAFF.

This clonotype appeared a few times. CDR3: CSAIFEGRAYEQFF. CDR3 coding DNA: TGCAGTGCTATTTTCGAGGGCCGGGCCTATGAGCAGTTCTTC. The chain carries TRBV20-1 and TRBJ2-1; maybe TRBD2 (5 bases). In germline, CDR1 is DFQATT, CDR2 SNEGSKA (reference sequence). V lost 4 bases, J lost 8 bases, and 18 bases lay in between. This CDR3 is 14 amino acids long.

The chain carries TRBV6-1 and TRBJ1-1; TRBD1 agrees at 11 bases. Per germline, CDR1 MNHNS and CDR2 SASEGT. The V and J ends lost 9 bases and 4 bases, in that order; junction bases with no gene match: 7. The CDR3 sequence is 14 residues long. For the CDR3, the DNA is TGTGCCAGTAGGACAGGGGGCAGTGGCACTGAAGCTTTCTTT. It encodes CASRTGGSGTEAFF.

The chain couples TRBV12-3 or TRBV12-4 to TRBJ2-7, with 10 bases aligning to TRBD1. This CDR3 contains 16 residues. V lost 0 bases and J lost 2; bases outside the gene matches: 4. The CDR3 reads CASSLAAGQGTYEQYF. The CDR3 DNA reads as TGTGCCAGCAGTTTAGCGGCGGGACAGGGGACCTACGAGCAGTACTTC.

This clonotype was seen at least ten times. The junction departs from germline at one end; a sequencing error may be responsible. The V and J genes are TRBV5-1 and TRBJ2-1; D may be TRBD2 (6 bases). This CDR3 comprises 14 residues. CDR1 and CDR2 from the germline V gene are SGHRS and YFSETQ. The CDR3 is CASSLVGGYNEQFF. The CDR3 coding sequence is TGTGCCAGCAGCTTGGTCGGGGGCTACAATGAGCAGTTCTTC.

The V and J genes are TRBV7-9 and TRBJ2-3, with D unresolved. The CDR3 extends over 14 amino acids. The germline V gene has CDR1 SEHNR and CDR2 FQNEAQ (reference sequence). Trimming cost V 3 bases and J 5 bases, with 12 bases left between them. In DNA, the CDR3 is TGTGCCAGCAGCTTCGTTTCCCCGGAAGATACGCAGTATTTT. This codes for CASSFVSPEDTQYF.

The rearrangement joins TRBV6-1 to TRBJ2-1; D may be TRBD1 or TRBD2 (6 bases each). In germline, CDR1 is MNHNS, CDR2 SASEGT. The CDR3 runs 15 residues. The V end lost 10 bases, the J end lost 8 bases, and 24 bases lay between the germline ends. The CDR3 loop is CATKPTGVGGYEQFF. The CDR3 DNA reads TGTGCCACCAAACCGACGGGGGTAGGGGGTTATGAGCAGTTCTTC.

In this sample, this clonotype turned up once. V gene TRBV20-1 combines with J gene TRBJ1-1; 8 bases agree with TRBD1. The V segment lost 3 bases and the J segment 5 bases; nucleotides outside the gene matches: 11. This CDR3 contains 15 residues. The germline CDR1 and CDR2 sequences are DFQATT and SNEGSKA (reference sequence). Written as DNA, the CDR3 is TGCAGTGCTAGGCTCTATACAGGGGGAGGAACTGAAGCTTTCTTT. It is translated as CSARLYTGGGTEAFF.

This chain connects TRBV10-3 to TRBJ2-7; D gene ambiguous. The CDR3 consists of 14 residues. Germline V lookup: CDR1 ENHRY, CDR2 SYGVKD. V shed 3 bases and J shed 2 bases, with 11 bases lying between them. For the CDR3, the DNA is TGTGCCATCAGTGAAGTTCCCGGACCCTACGAGCAGTACTTC. This sequence encodes CAISEVPGPYEQYF.

This clonotype showed up just a few times. One end of the junction varies from germline; a read error may be responsible. V gene TRBV6-5 combines with J gene TRBJ2-1; D may match TRBD1 or TRBD2 (6 bases each). Per germline, CDR1 MNHEY and CDR2 SVGAGI. This CDR3 has 15 amino acids. The DNA for the CDR3 is TGTGCCAGCACTTACCTCCCGGGGGCCGGGGATGAGCAGTTCTTC. It yields the protein CASTYLPGAGDEQFF.